This paragraph covers one T cell receptor beta chain sequence. Its specificity is unknown. CDR1 is MGHRA, CDR2 YSYEKL, per germline. Between the trimmed V and J ends, which lost 0 bases and 5 bases, there was a span of 13 bases. The CDR3 is 15 amino acids. Both 60 Vbeta primers and 13 Jbeta primers went into the PCR. This table comes from immunoSEQ multiplex PCR, and its TCRdb copy is limited to in-frame clones, with some not included. The sample yields around 120,000 clones, approximately 85% seen once. This sample is drawn from a study of cytomegalovirus exposure and HLA in healthy donors. About the study: In a previous analysis, 110 million or so unique TCR beta sequences were found from some 180 million T cells. Drawn from HLA-typed donors, approximately 86 million unique TCRs were held in an early data release.

General study points: It was confirmed in vitro that a few of the CMV-associated chains were specific for CMV antigens. A later analysis reportedly identified an Asian-associated ancestry cluster as carrying fewer N-insertions than the roughly 600-donor mean.

Sequencing was done on a sample of PBMCs. J is TRBJ1-1 and V is TRBV4-1; D is unclear. The clonotype originates from a boy aged 5-17 years in good health and CMV-seronegative. The CDR3 region is CASSQEAGGRTEAFF. As DNA, the CDR3 is TGCGCCAGCAGCCAAGAGGCAGGTGGTCGTACTGAAGCTTTCTTT.